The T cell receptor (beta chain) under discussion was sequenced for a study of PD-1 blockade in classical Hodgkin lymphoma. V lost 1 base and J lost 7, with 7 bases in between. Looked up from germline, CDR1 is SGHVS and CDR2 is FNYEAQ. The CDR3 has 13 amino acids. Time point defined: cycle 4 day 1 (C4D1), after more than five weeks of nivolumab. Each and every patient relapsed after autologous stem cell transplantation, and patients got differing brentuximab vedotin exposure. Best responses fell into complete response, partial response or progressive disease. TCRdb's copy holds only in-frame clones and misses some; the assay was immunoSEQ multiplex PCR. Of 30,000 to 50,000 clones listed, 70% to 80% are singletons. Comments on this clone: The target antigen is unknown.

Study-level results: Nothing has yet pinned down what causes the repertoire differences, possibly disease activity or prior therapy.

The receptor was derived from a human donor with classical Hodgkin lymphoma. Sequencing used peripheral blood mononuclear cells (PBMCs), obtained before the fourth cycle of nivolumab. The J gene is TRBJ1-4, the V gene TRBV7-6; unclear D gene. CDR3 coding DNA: TGTGCCAGCAGCTTAGGGAGTTTTGAAAAACTGTTTTTT. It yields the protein CASSLGSFEKLFF.